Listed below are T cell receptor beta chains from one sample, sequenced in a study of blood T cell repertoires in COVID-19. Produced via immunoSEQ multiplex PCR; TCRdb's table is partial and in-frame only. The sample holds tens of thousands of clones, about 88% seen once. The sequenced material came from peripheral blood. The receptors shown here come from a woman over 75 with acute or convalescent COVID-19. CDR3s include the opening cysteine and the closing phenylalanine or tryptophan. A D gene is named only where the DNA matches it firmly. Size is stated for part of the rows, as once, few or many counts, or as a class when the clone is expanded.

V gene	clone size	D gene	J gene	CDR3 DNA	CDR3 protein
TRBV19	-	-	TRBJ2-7	TGTGCCAGTAGTATAATGGGAGGACCCTACTACGAGCAGTACTTC	CASSIMGGPYYEQYF
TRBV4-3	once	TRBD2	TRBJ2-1	TGCGCCAGCAGCCAAGATCCCCTAGCGGGTCTGCAGTTCTTC	CASSQDPLAGLQFF
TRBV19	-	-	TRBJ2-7	TGTGCCAGTAGTATATTCAGGGGATCCTACGAGCAGTACTTC	CASSIFRGSYEQYF
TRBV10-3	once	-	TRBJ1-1	TGTGCCATCAGTGTGGGGATCCTCGGGGGGACTGAAGCTTTCTTT	CAISVGILGGTEAFF
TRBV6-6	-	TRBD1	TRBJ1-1	TGTGCCAGCAGATCCCAGGACAGGGGGAACACTGAAGCTTTCTTT	CASRSQDRGNTEAFF
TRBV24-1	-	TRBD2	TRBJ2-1	TGTGCCACCAGTGATCGGGAGGATCGGGAGCAGTTCTTC	CATSDREDREQFF
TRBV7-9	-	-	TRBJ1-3	TGTGCCAGCAGCTTAAGACAGGAGACTGGAAACACCATATATTTT	CASSLRQETGNTIYF
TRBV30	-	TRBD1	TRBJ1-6	TGTGCCTGTCGCCGGGACAGGGTAAATTCACCCCTCCACTTT	CACRRDRVNSPLHF
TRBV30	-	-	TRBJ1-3	TGTGCCTGTGGCCAAGCGTTTGCGCGTCTCAGCTCTGGAAACACCATATATTTT	CACGQAFARLSSGNTIYF
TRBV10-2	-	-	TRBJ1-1	TGCGCCGCCCAAGCCCCCCTGTCTGAAGCTTTCTTT	CAAQAPLSEAFF
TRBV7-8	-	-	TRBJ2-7	TGTGCCAGCAGCGCTGCGGGACAGCTCTCCTACGAGCAGTACTTC	CASSAAGQLSYEQYF
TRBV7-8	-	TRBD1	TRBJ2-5	TGTGCCAGCAGCTTAGTAGCGCAACAGACAGGGGCCCAGTACTTC	CASSLVAQQTGAQYF
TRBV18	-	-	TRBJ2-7	TGTGCCAGCTCACCGATCGGATCGGCGGGGAACTACGAGCAGTACTTC	CASSPIGSAGNYEQYF
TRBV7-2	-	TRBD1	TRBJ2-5	TGTGCCAGCAGCCCCGGACAGGGGATCGTGGAGACCCAGTACTTC	CASSPGQGIVETQYF
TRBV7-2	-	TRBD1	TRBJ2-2	TGTGCCAGCAGCTTAGCGTCCAGGGGGCAGAGCGGGGAGCTGTTTTTT	CASSLASRGQSGELFF
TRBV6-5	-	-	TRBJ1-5	TGTGCCAGCAGCCTCCGCCGGGGAGCCAATCAGCCCCAGCATTTT	CASSLRRGANQPQHF
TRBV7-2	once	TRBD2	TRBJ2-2	TGTGCCAGCACCCCGGTCGCGGGAGGGGGGGGGACCGGGGAGCTGTTTTTT	CASTPVAGGGGTGELFF
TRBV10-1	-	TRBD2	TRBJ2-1	TGCGCCAGCAGTGAGTCTGGGACTAGCGGGGAGACCTACGATGAGCAGTTCTTC	CASSESGTSGETYDEQFF
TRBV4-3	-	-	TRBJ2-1	TGCGCCAGCAGCCAAAGGAGGCGCAATGAGCAGTTCTTC	CASSQRRRNEQFF
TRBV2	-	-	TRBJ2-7	TGTGCCAGCAGCACCGGGTGGCAGTACTTC	CASSTGWQYF
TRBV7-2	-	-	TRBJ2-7	TGTGCCAGCACTCCATTTCGGGGCTCCTACGAGCAGTACTTC	CASTPFRGSYEQYF
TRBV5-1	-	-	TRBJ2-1	TGCGCCAGCAGCTACTCGACAGGTTACAATGAGCAGTTCTTC	CASSYSTGYNEQFF
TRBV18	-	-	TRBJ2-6	TGTGCCAGCTCACCGGCCGGGATGAACTCTGGGGCCAACGTCCTGACTTTC	CASSPAGMNSGANVLTF
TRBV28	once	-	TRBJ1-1	TGTGCCAGCAGTTTAGGGGGGGTTAACACTGAAGCTTTCTTT	CASSLGGVNTEAFF
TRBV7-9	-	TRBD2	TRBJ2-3	TGTGCCAGCAGCTTAGTGGGCGGGAGGGTCACAGATACGCAGTATTTT	CASSLVGGRVTDTQYF
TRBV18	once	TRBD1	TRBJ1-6	TGTGCCAGCTCACCCAAGGGGGCAGGCAATTCACCCCTCCACTTT	CASSPKGAGNSPLHF
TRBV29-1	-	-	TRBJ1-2	TGCAGCGTTGGAGGGAGCTATGGCTACACCTTC	CSVGGSYGYTF
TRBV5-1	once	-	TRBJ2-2	TGCGCCAGCACGTTTGGCCAGAACACCGGGGAGCTGTTTTTT	CASTFGQNTGELFF
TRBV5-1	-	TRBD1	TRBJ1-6	TGCGCCAGCAGTCCACGGACAGGGACGGGATCACCCCTCCACTTT	CASSPRTGTGSPLHF